A selection of T cell receptor beta chains follows, all from one sample in a study of identical twins. TCRdb re-analysed the 5' RACE reads in MiXCR, keeping a single row per CDR3 protein. This sample has about 530,000 distinct CDR3 sequences; approximately 20% occur once, and the top ten carry around 0.5%. The same sample was also used in a study of yellow fever vaccine responses in identical twins.

The sequencing input was CD4+ T cells sorted from blood. Receptors originate from a woman between 18 and 29 years old in good health. Both conserved end residues are part of each CDR3.

TRBV2	CASRSGQDYGYTF
TRBV20-1	CSARDPRVSSNQPQHF
TRBV4-2	CASSQVVETNYGYTF
TRBV29-1	CSVRPGGGGEQFF
TRBV20-1	CSAETGTKPGELFF
TRBV29-1	CSVEQLAGGTIQETQYF
TRBV27	CASSAPDRSPGELFF
TRBV24-1	CATSDRSGTSGRSLETQYF
TRBV10-3	CAIRDQTAHGELFF
TRBV12-3/TRBV12-4	CASSATWTSGSYEQYF
TRBV7-8	CASSILGLTSYNEQFF
TRBV3-1	CASSDIPGGRSLGYTF
TRBV2	CASSRGLAGNTGELFF
TRBV6-2/TRBV6-3	CASRRLAGVYEQYF
TRBV7-8	CASSPWETVGELFF
TRBV12-3/TRBV12-4	CASSLYGQPGLINEQFF
TRBV11-2	CASSSQELSTDTQYF
TRBV19	CASSTKQGKVFENIQYF
TRBV12-3/TRBV12-4	CASSRTSGLYEQYF
TRBV20-1	CSALAGGPTGELFF
TRBV20-1	CSASPQLAWNNEQFF
TRBV6-1	CASSPRPGESTGELFF
TRBV2	CASSERSYGYTF
TRBV20-1	CSATPGLQSSYNEQFF
TRBV4-2	CASSQASDYPGGETQYF
TRBV27	CASTLYPGTGLIGQYF
TRBV20-1	CSARSSGLATNEKLFF
TRBV28	CASSHQGPSNQPQHF
TRBV5-1	CASSSPGGGVEQFF
TRBV6-1	CASSRLTGTRTEAFF
TRBV24-1	CATSDRDEAFF
TRBV20-1	CSARRQDLSGANVLTF
TRBV28	CASSSGQRDEQFF
TRBV3-1	CASSQDVGRVRGYTF
TRBV27	CASSLSTPRGSGGYTF
TRBV2	CATSGGLSFGGGEQYF
TRBV5-6	CASSFRARGYYNEQFF
TRBV6-1	CASFPGTSYTDTQYF
TRBV3-1	CASSPRTSGGPDTQYF
TRBV3-1	CASSQGSYNEKLFF
TRBV28	CASSSSGLAGGRSVYNEQFF
TRBV9	CASSLLGGAYNEQFF
TRBV19	CASDPGGWNTEAFF
TRBV7-3	CASSLTNPRDTGELFF
TRBV28	CASSPPGQTRAFF
TRBV4-1	CASSRGDIAGPYEQYF
TRBV5-1	CASSRDRANTGELFF
TRBV9	CASSVGAENYGYTF
TRBV3-1	CASRHTSGSSNEQFF
TRBV3-1	CASSQDPPRGSSGAGELFF
TRBV28	CASSLWGIGSYEQYF
TRBV25-1	CATRGVGNQPQHF
TRBV7-9	CASSPGGDSPLHF
TRBV29-1	CSVAGGRDTGELFF
TRBV5-1	CASSLGEWYEQYF